Sequencing of this TCR beta chain was carried out in a study of cytomegalovirus exposure and HLA in healthy donors. V lost 1 base and J 4 bases, leaving 14 bases between the germline ends. Germline V gene sequence: CDR1 MGHRA, CDR2 YSYEKL. The CDR3 has 16 amino acids. PCR employed 60 Vbeta and 13 Jbeta primers. Sequencing used immunoSEQ multiplex PCR; TCRdb keeps in-frame clones, though not all of them. The table has roughly 190,000 clones, around 87% seen once; the top ten hold roughly 0.98%. This clone was recorded a few times. Its antigen remains unidentified. Study-wide findings and caveats: It emerged from a later analysis that several of the most significant clusters appeared to be linked to common viral pathogens. While the bulk of TCR sequences proved rare, some public TCRs turned up in many donors.

Samples came from healthy bone marrow donors. The sequenced material came from PBMCs. This chain joins TRBV4-1 and TRBJ1-5, with D perhaps TRBD1 (5 bases). The TCR sequence derives from a boy aged 2 to 10 in good health and CMV-seronegative. CDR3 region: CASSQGGLQGNQPQHF. The CDR3, as DNA: TGCGCCAGCAGCCAAGGTGGCCTCCAGGGAAATCAGCCCCAGCATTTT.